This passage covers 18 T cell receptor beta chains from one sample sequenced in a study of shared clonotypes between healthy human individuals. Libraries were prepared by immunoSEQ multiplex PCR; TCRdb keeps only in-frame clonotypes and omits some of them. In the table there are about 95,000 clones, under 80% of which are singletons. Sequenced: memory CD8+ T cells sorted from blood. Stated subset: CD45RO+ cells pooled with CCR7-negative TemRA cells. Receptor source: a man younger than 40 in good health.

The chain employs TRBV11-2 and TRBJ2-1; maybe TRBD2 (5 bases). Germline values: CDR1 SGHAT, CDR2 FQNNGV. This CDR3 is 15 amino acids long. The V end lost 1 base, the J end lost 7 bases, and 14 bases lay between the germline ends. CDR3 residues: CASSLAFSVRNEQFF. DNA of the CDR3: TGTGCCAGCAGCTTAGCGTTTAGCGTGCGGAATGAGCAGTTCTTC.

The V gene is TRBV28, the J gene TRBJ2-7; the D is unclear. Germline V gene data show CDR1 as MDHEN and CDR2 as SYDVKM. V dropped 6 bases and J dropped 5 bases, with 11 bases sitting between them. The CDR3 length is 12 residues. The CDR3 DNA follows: TGTGCCAGCAGCCCTGGGGTCCACGAGCAGTACTTC. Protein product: CASSPGVHEQYF.

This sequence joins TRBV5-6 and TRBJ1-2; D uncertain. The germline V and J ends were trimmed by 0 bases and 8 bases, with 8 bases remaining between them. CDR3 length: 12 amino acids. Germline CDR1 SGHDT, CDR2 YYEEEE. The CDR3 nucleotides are TGTGCCAGCAGCTTGGGGGCTGGAGGCTACACCTTC. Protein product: CASSLGAGGYTF.

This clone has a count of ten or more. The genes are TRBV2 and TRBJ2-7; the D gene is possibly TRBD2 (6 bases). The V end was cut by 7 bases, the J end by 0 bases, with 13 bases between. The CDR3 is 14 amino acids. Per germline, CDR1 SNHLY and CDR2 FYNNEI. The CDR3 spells CASTLGLNSYEQYF. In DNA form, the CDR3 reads TGTGCCAGCACCCTGGGACTGAACTCCTACGAGCAGTACTTC.

The CDR3 nucleotides are TGCGCCAGCAGCTTGGATCTAGCGGGACCATACAATGAGCAGTTCTTC. The encoded protein is CASSLDLAGPYNEQFF. The chain is built from TRBV5-1 and TRBJ2-1; 9 positions match TRBD2. The CDR3 length is 16 residues. Germline V lookup: CDR1 SGHRS, CDR2 YFSETQ. The trim removed 0 bases at V and 4 bases at J, leaving 5 bases unmatched.

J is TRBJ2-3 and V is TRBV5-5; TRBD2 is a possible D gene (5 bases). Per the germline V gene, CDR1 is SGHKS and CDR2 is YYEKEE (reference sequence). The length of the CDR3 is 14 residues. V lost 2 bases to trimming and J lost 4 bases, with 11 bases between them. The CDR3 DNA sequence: TGTGCCAGCAGCTTACAAACCGGGGCAGATACGCAGTATTTT. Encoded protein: CASSLQTGADTQYF.

The CDR3 loop is CAISEFTGTTDTQYF. The CDR3 nucleotides read TGTGCCATCAGTGAGTTCACTGGAACCACAGATACGCAGTATTTT. The chain links TRBV10-3 to TRBJ2-3; no definite D call. Per germline, CDR1 ENHRY and CDR2 SYGVKD. The ends were cut back, 1 base at V and 2 bases at J, with 10 bases in the middle. The CDR3 extends over 15 amino acids.

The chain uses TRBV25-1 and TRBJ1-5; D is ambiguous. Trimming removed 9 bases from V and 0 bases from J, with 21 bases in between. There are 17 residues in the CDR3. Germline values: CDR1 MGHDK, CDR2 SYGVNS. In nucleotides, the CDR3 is TGTGCCAGTCCCCCCTCGGAAAAGACTGATAGCAATCAGCCCCAGCATTTT. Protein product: CASPPSEKTDSNQPQHF. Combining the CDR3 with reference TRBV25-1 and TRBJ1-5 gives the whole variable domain EADIYQTPRYLVIGTGKKITLECSQTMGHDKMYWYQQDPGMELHLIHYSYGVNSTEKGDLSSESTVSRIRTEHFPLTLESARPSHTSQYLCASPPSEKTDSNQPQHFGDGTRLSIL.

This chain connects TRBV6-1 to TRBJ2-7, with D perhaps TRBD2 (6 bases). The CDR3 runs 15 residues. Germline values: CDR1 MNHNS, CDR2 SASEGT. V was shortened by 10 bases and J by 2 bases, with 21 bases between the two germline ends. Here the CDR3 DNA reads TGTGCCACCTCGCCACGTGGGGGGTGGACCTACGAGCAGTACTTC. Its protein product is CATSPRGGWTYEQYF.

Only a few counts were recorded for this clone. As DNA, the CDR3 is TGTGCCAGCAGCCCTGGACTAGCCTCCTACGAGCAGTACTTC. Translating it yields CASSPGLASYEQYF. V and J are TRBV28 and TRBJ2-7; 8 nucleotides align to TRBD2. CDR1 is MDHEN and CDR2 is SYDVKM in the germline V gene. The CDR3 runs to 14 residues. The junction had 4 bases not matched to a gene; V was cut back by 6 bases and J by 0 bases.

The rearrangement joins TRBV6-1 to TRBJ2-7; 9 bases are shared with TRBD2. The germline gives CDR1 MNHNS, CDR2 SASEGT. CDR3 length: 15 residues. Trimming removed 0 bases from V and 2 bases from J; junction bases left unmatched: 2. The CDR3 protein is CASSEAAGGPYEQYF. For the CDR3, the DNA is TGTGCCAGCAGTGAAGCGGCGGGAGGGCCCTACGAGCAGTACTTC.

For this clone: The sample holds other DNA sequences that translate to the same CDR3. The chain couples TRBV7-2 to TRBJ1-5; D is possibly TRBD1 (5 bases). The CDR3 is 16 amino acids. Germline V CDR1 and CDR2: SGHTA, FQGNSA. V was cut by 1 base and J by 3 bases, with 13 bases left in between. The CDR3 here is CASSLVGQGLNQPQHF. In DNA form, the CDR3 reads TGTGCCAGCAGCTTAGTCGGGCAGGGACTCAATCAGCCCCAGCATTTT.

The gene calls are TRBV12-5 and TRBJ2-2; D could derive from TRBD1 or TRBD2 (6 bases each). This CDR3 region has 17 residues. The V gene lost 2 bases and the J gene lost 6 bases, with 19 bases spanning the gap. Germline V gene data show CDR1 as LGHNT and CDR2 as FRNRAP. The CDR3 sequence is CASGLNAGVGGAGELFF. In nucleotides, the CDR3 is TGTGCTAGTGGTTTGAACGCGGGCGTGGGGGGCGCCGGGGAGCTGTTTTTT.

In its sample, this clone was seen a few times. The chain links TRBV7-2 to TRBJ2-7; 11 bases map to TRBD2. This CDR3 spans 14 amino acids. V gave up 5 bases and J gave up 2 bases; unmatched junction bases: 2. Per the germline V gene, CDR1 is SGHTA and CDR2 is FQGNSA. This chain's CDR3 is CASSPSGRTYEQYF. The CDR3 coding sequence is TGTGCCAGCAGCCCTAGCGGGAGGACCTACGAGCAGTACTTC.

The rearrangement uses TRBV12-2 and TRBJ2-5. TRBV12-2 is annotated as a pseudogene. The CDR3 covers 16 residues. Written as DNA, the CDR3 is TGTGCAAGTCGCTTAGTGGTCGGGCCCATGCAAGAGACCCAGTACTTC. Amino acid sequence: CASRLVVGPMQETQYF.

Written as DNA, the CDR3 is TGTGCCAGCAGCGCGACAGGGACTGGGGCCAACGTCCTGACTTTC. The encoded protein is CASSATGTGANVLTF. This chain joins TRBV9 and TRBJ2-6; 7 bases match TRBD1. Trimming took 3 bases from V and 2 from J; bases not matched to a gene: 2. The CDR3 spans 15 residues. Germline V gives CDR1 SGDLS, CDR2 YYNGEE.

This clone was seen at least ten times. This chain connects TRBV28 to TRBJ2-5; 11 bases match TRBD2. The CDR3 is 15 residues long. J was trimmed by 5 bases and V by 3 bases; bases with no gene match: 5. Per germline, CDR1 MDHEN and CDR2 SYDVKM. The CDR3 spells CASSLLAGGGETQYF. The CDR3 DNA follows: TGTGCCAGCAGTTTGCTAGCGGGAGGAGGTGAGACCCAGTACTTC.

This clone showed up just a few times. The chain's CDR3 is CAIRTVAYGYTF. DNA of the CDR3: TGTGCCATCAGAACAGTCGCCTATGGCTACACCTTC. The chain is built from TRBV10-3 and TRBJ1-2; D is ambiguous. The CDR3 runs 12 residues. V lost 6 bases to trimming and J lost 4 bases, with 9 bases between them. CDR1 and CDR2 from the germline V gene are ENHRY and SYGVKD.